This T cell receptor (beta chain) was sequenced during a study of identical twins. It was template switching that added a universal primer site, and there were unique molecular identifiers on the cDNA. One entry per CDR3 protein, called by TCRdb with MiXCR from the 5' RACE reads. The repertoire includes 350,000 to 500,000 distinct CDR3 sequences, approximately 17% of them detected once, and 12% sits in the top ten. This clonotype came up many times. Its antigen is not identified. Overall study results and limits: Out-of-frame alpha sequences shared between twins exhibited an excess of low generation probability.

Healthy Caucasians alone served as donors. The CDR3 runs to 14 residues. V was pared by 3 bases and J by 1 base, with 13 bases between. Germline V lookup: CDR1 SQVTM, CDR2 ANQGSEA. Sequenced material: naive T cells sorted from blood. The gene calls are TRBV29-1 and TRBJ2-7; either TRBD1 or TRBD2 may supply D (5 bases each). This clonotype was sampled from a man in his forties or fifties in good health. The CDR3 DNA is TGCAGCGTTGATGCAGGGACCACGTCCTACGAGCAGTACTTC. It translates to CSVDAGTTSYEQYF.